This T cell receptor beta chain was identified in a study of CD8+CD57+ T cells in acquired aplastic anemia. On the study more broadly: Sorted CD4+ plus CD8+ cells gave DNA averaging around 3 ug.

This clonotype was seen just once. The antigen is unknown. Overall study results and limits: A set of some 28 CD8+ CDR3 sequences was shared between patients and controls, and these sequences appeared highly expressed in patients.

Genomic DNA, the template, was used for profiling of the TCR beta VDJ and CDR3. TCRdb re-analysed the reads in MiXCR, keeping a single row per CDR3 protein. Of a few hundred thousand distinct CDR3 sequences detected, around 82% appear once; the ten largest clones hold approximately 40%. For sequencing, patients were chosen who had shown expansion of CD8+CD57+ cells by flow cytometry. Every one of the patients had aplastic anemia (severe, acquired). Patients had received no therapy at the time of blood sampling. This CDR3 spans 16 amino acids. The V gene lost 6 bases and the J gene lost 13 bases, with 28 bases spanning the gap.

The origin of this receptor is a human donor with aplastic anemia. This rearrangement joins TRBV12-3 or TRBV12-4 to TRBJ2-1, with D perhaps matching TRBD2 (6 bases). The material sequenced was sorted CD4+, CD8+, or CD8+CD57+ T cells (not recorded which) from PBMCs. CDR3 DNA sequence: TGTGCCAGCAGCTTTCCCGACCCCCGGGACTCCCGCGACCAGTTCTTC. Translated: CASSFPDPRDSRDQFF.